Below, 7 T cell receptor beta chains from the same sample are listed, as sequenced in a study of STAT3 mutations in large granular lymphocyte leukemia. The study, taken as a whole, reports: Every T-cell large granular lymphocyte leukemia patient had at least one immunodominant TCR beta clonotype.

Their specific antigens are unknown. Data came from immunoSEQ multiplex PCR; TCRdb stores just in-frame clones and leaves some out. This sample yields fewer than 20,000 clones, of which 84% are seen a single time; 8.6% belongs to the top ten. Material for sequencing was peripheral blood mononuclear cells. These receptors were collected from a man between 50 and 59 years old with T-cell large granular lymphocyte leukemia. Some clones in this sample may be carry-over from other donors' samples.

This clone has a single count. The J gene is TRBJ1-5, the V gene TRBV12-5; D not certain. The V gene's germline CDR1 is LGHNT and CDR2 FRNRAP. V shed 5 bases and J shed 6 bases, with 5 bases lying between them. The length of the CDR3 is 11 residues. CDR3 coding DNA: TGTGCTAGTGGTCCCATTCAGCCCCAGCATTTT. It yields the protein CASGPIQPQHF.

CDR3 in DNA: TGTGCCAGCACCCCGCGGGGCGGATCCTACGAGCAGTACTTC. This sequence encodes CASTPRGGSYEQYF. The chain combines TRBV7-8 with TRBJ2-7, with D possibly being TRBD2 (6 bases). The germline V gene encodes CDR1 SGHVS and CDR2 FQNEAQ. V was cut by 7 bases and J by 1 base, with 14 bases left in between. The CDR3 contains 14 residues.

The chain has TRBV4-3 and TRBJ2-1, with 10 bases that match TRBD2. This CDR3 has 17 residues. After removal of 4 bases from V and 1 base from J, the junction contained 7 bases not matched to a gene. Germline loops: CDR1 LGHNA, CDR2 YSLEER. CDR3 in DNA: TGCGCCAGCAGCCTCTCGACTAGCGGGCTTTCCTACAATGAGCAGTTCTTC. Amino acid sequence: CASSLSTSGLSYNEQFF.

The rearrangement uses TRBV10-2 and TRBJ1-1, with D hard to call. CDR1 and CDR2 from the germline V gene are WSHSY and SAAADI. V lost 5 bases and J lost 0, with 10 bases in between. CDR3 length: 14 amino acids. CDR3 DNA sequence: TGCGCCAGCAGTAAGACGGGGTTGAACACTGAAGCTTTCTTT. Encoded protein: CASSKTGLNTEAFF.

The gene calls are TRBV5-5 and TRBJ1-2; the match to TRBD1 covers 7 bases. This CDR3 has 15 amino acids. The J segment lost 2 bases and the V segment lost 0 bases, leaving 4 bases of the junction unmatched. The germline V gene encodes CDR1 SGHKS and CDR2 YYEKEE (reference sequence). As DNA, the CDR3 is TGTGCCAGCAGCTTGGGACAGGGATACAACTATGGCTACACCTTC. It codes for CASSLGQGYNYGYTF.

The chain couples TRBV5-6 to TRBJ2-7; 8 bases are a match to TRBD1. Losses at the gene ends were 4 bases for V and 1 base for J; bases not matched to a gene: 1. Germline V gene sequence: CDR1 SGHDT, CDR2 YYEEEE. This CDR3 spans 13 amino acids. As DNA, the CDR3 is TGTGCCAGCAGCAGGGACAGGTCCTACGAGCAGTACTTC. Its translation is CASSRDRSYEQYF. Looking up the rest from reference TRBV5-6 and TRBJ2-7 gives the full variable domain: DAGVTQSPTHLIKTRGQQVTLRCSPKSGHDTVSWYQQALGQGPQFIFQYYEEEERQRGNFPDRFSGHQFPNYSSELNVNALLLGDSALYLCASSRDRSYEQYFGPGTRLTVT.

The gene calls are TRBV2 and TRBJ2-1, with 14 bases identical to TRBD2. The CDR3 length is 15 residues. V dropped 6 bases and J dropped 7; count of bases not matched to a gene: 5. CDR1 and CDR2 from the germline V gene are SNHLY and FYNNEI. Here the CDR3 reads CASSQTSGRANEQFF. The DNA for the CDR3 is TGTGCCAGCAGCCAGACTAGCGGGAGGGCAAATGAGCAGTTCTTC.